These 26 T cell receptor beta chains originate from one sample sequenced in a study of blood T cells in healthy people across ages. The authors ran a second PCR of roughly 6 to 11 cycles using a sample-barcoded 5' primer and a J-beta primer mix. TCRdb recomputed calls from the 5' RACE reads with MiXCR, one row per CDR3 protein. The table includes 550,000 to 650,000 distinct CDR3 sequences, less than 35% detected once. The sequencing input was blood. The receptors derive from a woman older than 75 in good health.

This clonotype was seen ten or more times. V is TRBV15 and J is TRBJ2-5; 10 bases agree with TRBD2. Germline-derived CDR1 and CDR2 are LNHNV and YYDKDF (reference sequence). This CDR3 region has 16 residues. With V trimmed by 6 bases and J by 5 bases, 12 bases remained unmatched. This CDR3 reads CATRDAQRGGGETQYF. In DNA form, the CDR3 reads TGTGCCACCAGAGACGCACAGCGGGGGGGCGGGGAGACCCAGTACTTC. Supplemented by reference TRBV15 and TRBJ2-5, the full variable domain reads DAMVIQNPRYQVTQFGKPVTLSCSQTLNHNVMYWYQQKSSQAPKLLFHYYDKDFNNEADTPDNFQSRRPNTSFCFLDIRSPGLGDTAMYLCATRDAQRGGGETQYFGPGTRLLVL.

A remark on this clonotype: An end of the junction does not agree with germline; a read error may underlie this. This rearrangement joins TRBV27 to TRBJ2-1; D uncertain. CDR1 MNHEY and CDR2 SMNVEV come from the germline V gene (reference sequence). This CDR3 has 12 residues. For the CDR3, the DNA is TGTGTCAGCAGTTTAGATTCCGGCGTACAGTTCTTC. Translating it yields CVSSLDSGVQFF.

The V gene is TRBV6-1, the J gene TRBJ2-2; the match to TRBD2 covers 10 bases. The CDR3 has 16 amino acids. CDR1 is MNHNS and CDR2 is SASEGT in the germline V gene. The ends lost 7 bases at V and 4 bases at J; junction bases unmatched: 9. The CDR3 DNA reads as TGTGCCAGCATTAAACTAGCGGGATGGAGCACCGGGGAGCTGTTTTTT. Translating it yields CASIKLAGWSTGELFF.

Concerning this clonotype: A much larger clone differs from this one at a single base, so this may be a read error. The chain has TRBV12-3 or TRBV12-4 and TRBJ2-5; D perhaps matches TRBD1 (5 bases). The length of the CDR3 is 12 residues. V lost 6 bases to trimming and J lost 11 bases, with 16 bases between them. CDR3 residues: CASRMGRNEQYF. The CDR3 DNA reads TGTGCCAGCAGAATGGGGCGTAATGAGCAGTACTTC.

This clonotype was detected only a few times. The V and J genes are TRBV28 and TRBJ1-2, with no clear D. CDR3 size: 11 residues. Trimming removed 7 bases at V and 5 bases at J, with 8 bases between. The germline V gene encodes CDR1 MDHEN and CDR2 SYDVKM. The CDR3 protein is CASTYGYGYTF. The CDR3 bases are TGTGCCAGCACCTATGGGTATGGCTACACCTTC.

The gene calls are TRBV9 and TRBJ2-2; D not resolved. Germline CDR1 is SGDLS and CDR2 is YYNGEE. CDR3 length: 15 residues. V gave up 0 bases and J gave up 3 bases, with 9 bases separating them. CDR3 bases: TGTGCCAGCAGCGTAGACCCCGTGGACACCGGGGAGCTGTTTTTT. It yields the protein CASSVDPVDTGELFF.

The genes are TRBV7-2 and TRBJ1-1, with TRBD1 as a possible D gene (6 bases). The V end was cut by 5 bases, the J end by 1 base, with 11 bases between. Germline lookup yields CDR1 SGHTA and CDR2 FQGNSA. This CDR3 region has 14 residues. The CDR3 sequence is CASSPGGENTEAFF. In DNA form, the CDR3 reads TGTGCCAGCAGCCCCGGGGGCGAGAACACTGAAGCTTTCTTT.

The J gene is TRBJ1-2, the V gene TRBV9; 7 bases are shared with TRBD1. From germline, CDR1 is SGDLS and CDR2 YYNGEE. The length of the CDR3 is 15 residues. The ends lost 1 base at V and 3 bases at J; junction bases unmatched: 6. This CDR3 reads CASSVTDRFDYGYTF. CDR3 DNA: TGTGCCAGCAGCGTAACGGACAGGTTCGACTATGGCTACACCTTC.

This clonotype was recorded many times. The V gene is TRBV18, the J gene TRBJ1-1; perhaps TRBD1 as D (5 bases). The V end lost 5 bases, the J end lost 3 bases, and 10 bases lay between the germline ends. Germline CDR1 KGHSH, CDR2 LQKENI. This CDR3 is built from 13 residues. The DNA of the CDR3 is TGTGCCAGCTCAAGGAGCAGGGACACTGAAGCTTTCTTT. Translating gives CASSRSRDTEAFF.

In its sample, this clonotype was seen a few times. This chain uses TRBV7-8 with TRBJ1-1; no firm D call. In germline, CDR1 is SGHVS, CDR2 FQNEAQ. Trimming took off 1 base at V and 4 bases at J, with 10 bases between the two ends. This CDR3 region has 14 residues. The CDR3 sequence: CASSLGRPATEAFF. The DNA for the CDR3 is TGTGCCAGCAGCTTAGGCCGGCCTGCCACTGAAGCTTTCTTT.

This clonotype was recorded at least ten times. This chain connects TRBV7-2 to TRBJ2-5, with unresolved D. Germline-derived CDR1 and CDR2 are SGHTA and FQGNSA. Trimming left V 4 bases short and J 1 base short, with 7 bases between. The CDR3 is made up of 13 amino acids. The CDR3: CASSSAFQETQYF. The CDR3 region has the DNA TGTGCCAGCAGCTCGGCCTTCCAAGAGACCCAGTACTTC.

V gene TRBV7-2 combines with J gene TRBJ2-7; TRBD2 matches 8 bases. The J call may be wrong; the DNA end is better matched by TRBJ2-5. The germline CDR1 and CDR2 sequences are SGHTA and FQGNSA. The CDR3 loop spans 15 amino acids. The CDR3 reads CASSLVAGGYETQYF. The DNA of the CDR3 is TGTGCCAGCAGCTTAGTTGCGGGGGGCTACGAGACCCAGTACTTC.

This clonotype was detected many times. This chain joins TRBV2 and TRBJ2-1, with 7 bases that match TRBD1. This CDR3 comprises 15 residues. Trimming removed 5 bases from V and 10 bases from J; junction bases left unmatched: 14. Germline V gives CDR1 SNHLY, CDR2 FYNNEI. CDR3 sequence: CASSQGQYPTWEQFF. CDR3 nucleotide sequence: TGTGCCAGCAGTCAGGGACAGTATCCTACGTGGGAGCAGTTCTTC.

The rearrangement joins TRBV9 to TRBJ2-7, with 7 positions matching TRBD2. The better agreement between TRBJ2-4 and the DNA end casts doubt on the J call. The germline gives CDR1 SGDLS, CDR2 YYNGEE. The CDR3 totals 15 residues. This CDR3 is CASSVARDSGNIQYF. The CDR3 coding sequence is TGTGCCAGCAGCGTAGCTAGGGATAGCGGGAACATTCAGTACTTC.

Only a few counts were recorded for this clonotype. The chain carries TRBV5-1 and TRBJ2-2, with 8 bases matching TRBD1. The V gene end was trimmed by 1 base and the J gene end by 5 bases; junction bases not matched to a gene: 7. Germline-derived CDR1 and CDR2 are SGHRS and YFSETQ. This CDR3 region has 16 residues. Here the CDR3 DNA reads TGCGCCAGCAGCTTGTCCGCAGGGGGCGAGACCGGGGAGCTGTTTTTT. Encoded protein: CASSLSAGGETGELFF.

The V call is TRBV24-1, the J call TRBJ2-1; 12 bases map to TRBD1. V trimming: 3 bases; J trimming: 0 bases; junction bases outside the gene matches: 11. Germline assignment: CDR1 KGHDR and CDR2 SFDVKD. There are 20 residues in the CDR3. The CDR3 protein is CATSDRPGQGAVSSYNEQFF. CDR3 nucleotide sequence: TGTGCCACCAGTGATCGACCGGGACAGGGGGCCGTGAGCTCCTACAATGAGCAGTTCTTC.

This clonotype has at least ten counts. V gene TRBV5-6 combines with J gene TRBJ2-3; D is possibly TRBD1 (7 bases). The CDR3 is 15 amino acids. CDR1 and CDR2 (germline): SGHDT, YYEEEE. V dropped 4 bases and J dropped 5 bases, with 17 bases sitting between them. Here the CDR3 DNA reads TGTGCCAGCAGCGGCGACAGGGAGGTGAGAGATACGCAGTATTTT. The encoded protein is CASSGDREVRDTQYF.

The chain couples TRBV9 to TRBJ1-2; no firm D call. This CDR3 region has 14 residues. From germline, CDR1 is SGDLS and CDR2 YYNGEE. The V gene lost 0 bases and the J gene lost 2 bases, with 8 bases spanning the gap. CDR3 protein: CASSVATRNYGYTF. The CDR3 DNA is TGTGCCAGCAGCGTAGCTACGAGGAACTATGGCTACACCTTC.

At least ten counts were recorded for this clonotype. The chain joins TRBV7-2 to TRBJ2-5; D is unresolved. The V end lost 2 bases, the J end lost 7 bases, and 11 bases lay between the germline ends. In germline, CDR1 is SGHTA, CDR2 FQGNSA. The CDR3 length is 13 residues. The CDR3 sequence is CASSLTPLGTQYF. CDR3 bases: TGTGCCAGCAGCTTAACGCCCCTCGGGACCCAGTACTTC. The full variable domain, rest sourced from reference TRBV7-2 and TRBJ2-5, is GAGVSQSPSNKVTEKGKDVELRCDPISGHTALYWYRQSLGQGLEFLIYFQGNSAPDKSGLPSDRFSAERTGGSVSTLTIQRTQQEDSAVYLCASSLTPLGTQYFGPGTRLLVL.

CDR3 in DNA: TGTGCCAGCCGCACCGGGACCTTGATTAGCAATCAGCCCCAGCATTTT. This gives the protein CASRTGTLISNQPQHF. The chain combines TRBV28 with TRBJ1-5; D is possibly TRBD1 (5 bases). The CDR3 runs to 16 residues. The V end was cut by 8 bases, the J end by 0 bases, with 17 bases between. Per germline, CDR1 MDHEN and CDR2 SYDVKM.

This clonotype has a count of ten or more. The chain has TRBV29-1 and TRBJ2-3; no clear D gene. Germline V gene data show CDR1 as SQVTM and CDR2 as ANQGSEA. The CDR3 spans 12 residues. Trimming took off 6 bases at V and 2 bases at J, with 9 bases between the two ends. The CDR3 sequence: CSVWGSTDTQYF. The DNA for the CDR3 is TGCAGCGTCTGGGGATCCACAGATACGCAGTATTTT.

In its sample, this clonotype was seen a few times. The rearrangement links TRBV3-1 to TRBJ1-4, with D perhaps matching TRBD1 (6 bases). Trimming took 0 bases from V and 3 from J, leaving 8 bases between them. Germline CDR1 reads LGHDT; CDR2 reads YNNKEL (reference sequence). The CDR3 is 15 residues long. DNA of the CDR3: TGTGCCAGCAGCCAAGAGGGGGCAGCTAATGAAAAACTGTTTTTT. Protein: CASSQEGAANEKLFF. The complete variable domain, with remaining parts taken from reference TRBV3-1 and TRBJ1-4, reads DTAVSQTPKYLVTQMGNDKSIKCEQNLGHDTMYWYKQDSKKFLKIMFSYNNKELIINETVPNRFSPKSPDKAHLNLHINSLELGDSAVYFCASSQEGAANEKLFFGSGTQLSVL.

The CDR3 here is CASSVRGSSNQPQHF. CDR3 bases: TGTGCCAGCAGCGTAAGAGGGAGCAGCAATCAGCCCCAGCATTTT. The chain recombines TRBV9 with TRBJ1-5; D is ambiguous. The CDR3 spans 15 residues. V was pared by 1 base and J by 1 base, with 9 bases between. Germline loops: CDR1 SGDLS, CDR2 YYNGEE.

This clonotype was observed many times. The chain carries TRBV5-1 and TRBJ1-6, with D possibly TRBD1 on 5 matching bases. Germline CDR1 SGHRS, CDR2 YFSETQ. The CDR3 totals 16 residues. V gave up 3 bases and J gave up 10 bases, with 20 bases separating them. CDR3 sequence (DNA): TGCGCCAGCAGCTCAACCTTGCGGGGCTCGGCCTCACCCCTCCACTTT. Residues: CASSSTLRGSASPLHF.

This clonotype has more than one count but fewer than ten. The V call is TRBV19, the J call TRBJ1-1, with 8 positions matching TRBD1. The CDR3 consists of 13 residues. J lost 5 bases, V lost 9 bases, and 8 bases had no gene match. Germline V gives CDR1 LNHDA, CDR2 SQIVND (reference sequence). The CDR3, as DNA: TGTGCCAGCGCCGACAGGGGATGGACTGAAGCTTTCTTT. As protein: CASADRGWTEAFF.

Concerning this clonotype: A much larger clone is a single base away; this may be a read error. The J gene is TRBJ2-1, the V gene TRBV6-6, with 10 bases matching TRBD1. The assigned J gene may be wrong: the sequence end matches TRBJ2-7 better. CDR1 and CDR2 from the germline V gene are MNHNY and SVGAGI (reference sequence). The CDR3 extends over 15 amino acids. The CDR3 DNA reads as TGTGCCAGCAGCAGGACAGGGGGTTCGGGCAATGAGCAGTACTTC. As protein: CASSRTGGSGNEQYF.